The present T cell receptor (beta chain) was sequenced within a study of blood T cell repertoires in COVID-19. This CDR3 contains 15 residues. J lost 1 base, V lost 0 bases, and 0 bases had no gene match. CDR1 and CDR2 from the germline V gene are SNHLY and FYNNEI. Methods used by the authors: Amplification from reference gene primers served as the basis for estimated nucleated cell counts. Generated by immunoSEQ multiplex PCR, the TCRdb table keeps only in-frame clones and is missing some. V and J calls and clone size are given by that table; D and trimming were obtained from the DNA. This sample carries 300,000 to 400,000 clones, about 88% of them seen once, and the ten largest clones take around 3%.

This receptor was obtained from a human donor in a cohort sampled during active COVID-19. The sample comprised peripheral blood. J is TRBJ2-7 and V is TRBV2, with TRBD1 matching 10 bases. CDR3 sequence reads: CASSEAGQGSYEQYF. CDR3 sequence (DNA): TGTGCCAGCAGTGAAGCGGGACAGGGGTCCTACGAGCAGTACTTC.